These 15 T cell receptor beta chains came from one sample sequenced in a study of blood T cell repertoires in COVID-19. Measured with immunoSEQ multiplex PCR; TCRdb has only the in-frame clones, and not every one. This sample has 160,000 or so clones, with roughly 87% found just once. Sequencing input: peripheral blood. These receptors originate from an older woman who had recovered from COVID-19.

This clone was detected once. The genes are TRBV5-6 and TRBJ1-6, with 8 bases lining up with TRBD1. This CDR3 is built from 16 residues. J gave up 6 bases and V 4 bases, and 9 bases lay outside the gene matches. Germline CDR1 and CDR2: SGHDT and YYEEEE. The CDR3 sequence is CASSTLTGGANSPLHF. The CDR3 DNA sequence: TGTGCCAGCAGCACTCTCACAGGGGGAGCTAATTCACCCCTCCACTTT.

The CDR3 region has the DNA TGTGCCAGCACCCTGGGGCCAGGTTCGCAAGAGACCCAGTACTTC. It codes for CASTLGPGSQETQYF. The chain uses TRBV6-5 and TRBJ2-5; weak D call: TRBD1 (5 bases). The CDR3 loop spans 15 amino acids. Per germline, CDR1 MNHEY and CDR2 SVGAGI. V was cut by 7 bases and J by 2 bases, with 17 bases left in between.

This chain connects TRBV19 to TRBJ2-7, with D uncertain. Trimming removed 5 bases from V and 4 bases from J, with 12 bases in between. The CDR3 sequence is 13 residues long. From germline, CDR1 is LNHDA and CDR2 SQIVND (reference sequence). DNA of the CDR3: TGTGCCAGTAGTGCGGCTAGAGGATACGAGCAGTACTTC. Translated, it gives CASSAARGYEQYF.

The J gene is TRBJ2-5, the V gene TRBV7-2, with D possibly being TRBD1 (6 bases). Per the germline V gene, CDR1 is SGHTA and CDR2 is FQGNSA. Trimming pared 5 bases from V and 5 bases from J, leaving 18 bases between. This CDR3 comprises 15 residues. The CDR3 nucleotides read TGTGCCAGCAGCCCGGACAGTGTACAACCGGAGACCCAGTACTTC. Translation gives CASSPDSVQPETQYF.

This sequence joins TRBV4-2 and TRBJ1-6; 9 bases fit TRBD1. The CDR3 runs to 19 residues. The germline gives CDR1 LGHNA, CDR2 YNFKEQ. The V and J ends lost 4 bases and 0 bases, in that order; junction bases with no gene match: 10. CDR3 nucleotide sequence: TGTGCCAGCAGCCCCTCGGGACAGGGTACCAGCTCCTATAATTCACCCCTCCACTTT. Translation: CASSPSGQGTSSYNSPLHF.

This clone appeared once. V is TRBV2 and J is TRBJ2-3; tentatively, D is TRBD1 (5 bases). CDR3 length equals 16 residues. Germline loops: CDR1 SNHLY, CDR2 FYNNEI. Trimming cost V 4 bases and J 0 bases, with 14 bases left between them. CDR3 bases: TGTGCCAGCAGTGCGAGACAGCTCGCTAGCACAGATACGCAGTATTTT. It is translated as CASSARQLASTDTQYF. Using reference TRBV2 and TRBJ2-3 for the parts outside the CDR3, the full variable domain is EPEVTQTPSHQVTQMGQEVILRCVPISNHLYFYWYRQILGQKVEFLVSFYNNEISEKSEIFDDQFSVERPDGSNFTLKIRSTKLEDSAMYFCASSARQLASTDTQYFGPGTRLTVL.

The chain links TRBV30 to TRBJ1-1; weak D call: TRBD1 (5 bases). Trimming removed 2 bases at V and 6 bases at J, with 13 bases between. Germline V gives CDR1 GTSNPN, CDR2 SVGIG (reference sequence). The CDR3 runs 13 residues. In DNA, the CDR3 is TGTGCCTGGAGTATGACCCGGGGGGCTGAAGCTTTCTTT. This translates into CAWSMTRGAEAFF.

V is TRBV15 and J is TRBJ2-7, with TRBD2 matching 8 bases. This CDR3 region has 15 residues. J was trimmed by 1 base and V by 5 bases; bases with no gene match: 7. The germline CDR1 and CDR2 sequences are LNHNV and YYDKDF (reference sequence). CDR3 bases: TGTGCCACCAGCGGGGCCCGGGGGGGGTCCTACGAGCAGTACTTC. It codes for CATSGARGGSYEQYF.

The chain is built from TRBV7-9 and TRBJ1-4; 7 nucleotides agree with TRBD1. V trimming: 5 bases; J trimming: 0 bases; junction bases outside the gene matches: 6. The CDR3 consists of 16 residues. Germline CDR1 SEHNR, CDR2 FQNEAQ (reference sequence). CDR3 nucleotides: TGTGCCAGCAGCCCCATAGGGACAGCAACTAATGAAAAACTGTTTTTT. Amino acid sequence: CASSPIGTATNEKLFF.

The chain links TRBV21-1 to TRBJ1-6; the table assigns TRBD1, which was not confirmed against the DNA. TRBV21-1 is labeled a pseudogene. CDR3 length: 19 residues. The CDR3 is CASSNWDRGLSSYNSPLHF. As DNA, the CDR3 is TGTGCCAGCAGCAACTGGGACAGGGGGCTTAGCTCCTATAATTCACCCCTCCACTTT.

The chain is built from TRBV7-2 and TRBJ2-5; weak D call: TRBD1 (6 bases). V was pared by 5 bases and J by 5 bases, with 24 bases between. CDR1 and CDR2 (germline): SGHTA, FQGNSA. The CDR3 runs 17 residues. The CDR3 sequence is CASSNHVGASGAETQYF. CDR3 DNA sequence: TGTGCCAGCAGCAACCACGTGGGGGCGTCGGGTGCGGAGACCCAGTACTTC.

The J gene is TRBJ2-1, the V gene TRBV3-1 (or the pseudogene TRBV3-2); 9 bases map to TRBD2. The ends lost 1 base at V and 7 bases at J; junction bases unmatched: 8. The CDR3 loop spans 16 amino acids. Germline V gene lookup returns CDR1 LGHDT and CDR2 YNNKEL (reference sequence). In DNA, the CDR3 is TGTGCCAGCAGCCAAGGGGGACTAGCCGAGAGGAATGAGCAGTTCTTC. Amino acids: CASSQGGLAERNEQFF.

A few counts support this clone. The CDR3 nucleotides are TGCAGCGGGACAGGGGCCCAAAACACAGATACGCAGTATTTT. This gives the protein CSGTGAQNTDTQYF. The rearrangement joins TRBV29-1 to TRBJ2-3; the match to TRBD1 covers 9 bases. Germline V CDR1 and CDR2: SQVTM, ANQGSEA. The CDR3 is 14 amino acids. Trimming cost V 7 bases and J 2 bases; bases outside gene matches: 7.

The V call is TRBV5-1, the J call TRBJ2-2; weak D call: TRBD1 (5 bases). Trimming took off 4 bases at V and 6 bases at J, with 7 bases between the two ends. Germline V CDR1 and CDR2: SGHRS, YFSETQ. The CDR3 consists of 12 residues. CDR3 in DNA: TGCGCCAGCAGCCAGGGCGCCGGGGAGCTGTTTTTT. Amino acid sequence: CASSQGAGELFF.

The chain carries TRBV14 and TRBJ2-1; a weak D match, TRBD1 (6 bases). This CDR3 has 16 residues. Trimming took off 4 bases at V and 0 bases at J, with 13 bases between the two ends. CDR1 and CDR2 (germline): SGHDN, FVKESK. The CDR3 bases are TGTGCCAGCAGCCGCCCCAGGGGAAGCTCCTACAATGAGCAGTTCTTC. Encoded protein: CASSRPRGSSYNEQFF.